This T cell receptor beta chain was captured by sequencing in a study of radiation and T cells in renal cell carcinoma. Only in-frame clones appear in the TCRdb table, and some are missing; sequencing was by immunoSEQ multiplex PCR. There are around 100,000 clones in the sample; around 84% occur only once, and approximately 7.8% lies in the top ten. In germline, CDR1 is KGHSH, CDR2 LQKENI. The CDR3 consists of 17 residues. The ends lost 3 bases at V and 6 bases at J; junction bases unmatched: 15. Time point in this sample: blood 4 weeks post-SBRT, at nephrectomy. Treatment noted: 15 Gy SBRT to primary tumor, nephrectomy 4 weeks later. Nephrectomy followed 15 Gy stereotactic body radiation by 4 weeks.

The sample consisted of blood, taken from a patient whose treatment included radiotherapy and nephrectomy. The chain couples TRBV18 to TRBJ1-2; 8 bases are shared with TRBD1. The clonotype originates from a man between 60 and 75 years old with renal cell carcinoma. DNA of the CDR3: TGTGCCAGCTCACCCATGGTTATCAGGACAGGGAGCGATGGCTACACCTTC. It translates to CASSPMVIRTGSDGYTF.